Following are 24 T cell receptor beta chains from one sample sequenced in a study of cytomegalovirus exposure and HLA in healthy donors. The PCR had 60 Vbeta and 13 Jbeta primers. Profiling relied on immunoSEQ multiplex PCR, and the TCRdb table lists in-frame clones only, not all of them. The repertoire holds 85,000 to 100,000 clones, with roughly three fifths as singletons. What was sequenced was PBMCs. These receptors were obtained from a man in his 60s in good health and CMV-seronegative.

J is TRBJ2-7 and V is TRBV15; possible D gene TRBD1, 5 bases. The CDR3 length is 15 residues. Trimming stripped 1 base from V and 3 bases from J, with 13 bases between. From germline, CDR1 is LNHNV and CDR2 YYDKDF (reference sequence). The CDR3 sequence is CATSRVRGYFYEQYF. In DNA form, the CDR3 reads TGTGCCACCAGCAGAGTAAGGGGATATTTCTACGAGCAGTACTTC. Full variable domain (missing parts from reference TRBV15 and TRBJ2-7): DAMVIQNPRYQVTQFGKPVTLSCSQTLNHNVMYWYQQKSSQAPKLLFHYYDKDFNNEADTPDNFQSRRPNTSFCFLDIRSPGLGDTAMYLCATSRVRGYFYEQYFGPGTRLTVT.

The chain recombines TRBV6-1 with TRBJ2-7, with 12 bases that match TRBD2. The CDR3 is made up of 15 amino acids. The V segment lost 8 bases and the J segment 3 bases; nucleotides outside the gene matches: 8. Germline V lookup: CDR1 MNHNS, CDR2 SASEGT. CDR3 protein: CASGVTSGSLYEQYF. The CDR3 DNA reads as TGTGCCAGCGGAGTGACTAGCGGGAGTCTCTACGAGCAGTACTTC.

V usage is TRBV5-6 and J usage is TRBJ1-1, with TRBD1 matching over 7 bases. The CDR3 totals 15 residues. The junction had 13 bases not matched to a gene; V was cut back by 5 bases and J by 6 bases. Germline V gives CDR1 SGHDT, CDR2 YYEEEE. The CDR3 is CASRPNRDSWAEAFF. The CDR3 nucleotides are TGTGCCAGCAGACCAAATCGGGACAGTTGGGCTGAAGCTTTCTTT.

The V call is TRBV2, the J call TRBJ2-3; a weak D match, TRBD2 (6 bases). CDR1 and CDR2 from the germline V gene are SNHLY and FYNNEI. This CDR3 comprises 15 residues. Trimming pared 3 bases from V and 2 bases from J, leaving 12 bases between. CDR3 sequence reads: CASSEVGGTTDTQYF. CDR3 in DNA: TGTGCCAGCAGTGAGGTCGGGGGTACCACAGATACGCAGTATTTT.

V gene TRBV14 combines with J gene TRBJ1-2, with a possible D match to TRBD1 (5 bases). Per germline, CDR1 SGHDN and CDR2 FVKESK. The CDR3 has 15 amino acids. Between the trimmed V and J ends, which lost 0 bases and 0 bases, there was a span of 8 bases. The CDR3 spells CASSQEGGSNYGYTF. In DNA form, the CDR3 reads TGTGCCAGCAGCCAAGAGGGGGGTTCTAACTATGGCTACACCTTC. Complete variable domain (other parts from reference TRBV14 and TRBJ1-2): EAGVTQFPSHSVIEKGQTVTLRCDPISGHDNLYWYRRVMGKEIKFLLHFVKESKQDESGMPNNRFLAERTGGTYSTLKVQPAELEDSGVYFCASSQEGGSNYGYTFGSGTRLTVV.

J is TRBJ2-3 and V is TRBV29-1, with TRBD1 matching 10 bases. The CDR3 is made up of 13 amino acids. V shed 6 bases, J shed 8 bases, and the junction held 8 bases outside the gene matches. Germline CDR1 SQVTM, CDR2 ANQGSEA. CDR3 nucleotides: TGCAGCGTGGACGGGACAGGGGATGCTACGCAGTATTTT. Translated, it gives CSVDGTGDATQYF.

As regards this clone: Other nucleotide sequences from this sample produce the same CDR3. V usage is TRBV5-4 and J usage is TRBJ2-4; 8 bases match TRBD2. Trimming removed 4 bases from V and 7 bases from J; junction bases left unmatched: 10. The length of the CDR3 is 15 residues. In germline, CDR1 is SGHNT, CDR2 YYREEE (reference sequence). The CDR3 DNA follows: TGTGCCAGCAGCCTGGGTAGCGGGGACAAGAACATTCAGTACTTC. This gives the protein CASSLGSGDKNIQYF. The whole variable domain, filled in from reference TRBV5-4 and TRBJ2-4, reads ETGVTQSPTHLIKTRGQQVTLRCSSQSGHNTVSWYQQALGQGPQFIFQYYREEENGRGNFPPRFSGLQFPNYSSELNVNALELDDSALYLCASSLGSGDKNIQYFGAGTRLSVL.

The chain couples TRBV12-5 to TRBJ2-7; TRBD2 might be the D (6 bases). This CDR3 is 16 amino acids long. Per germline, CDR1 LGHNT and CDR2 FRNRAP. Between the trimmed V and J ends, which lost 5 bases and 0 bases, there was a span of 17 bases. The DNA of the CDR3 is TGTGCTAGTGGTCTCAAAAGCCGGGACTCCTCCTACGAGCAGTACTTC. Its protein is CASGLKSRDSSYEQYF. Using reference TRBV12-5 and TRBJ2-7 for the parts outside the CDR3, the full variable domain is DARVTQTPRHKVTEMGQEVTMRCQPILGHNTVFWYRQTMMQGLELLAYFRNRAPLDDSGMPKDRFSAEMPDATLATLKIQPSEPRDSAVYFCASGLKSRDSSYEQYFGPGTRLTVT.

This clone was observed once. The chain employs TRBV9 and TRBJ1-6, with D possibly being TRBD1 (6 bases). The CDR3 consists of 15 residues. CDR1 and CDR2 from the germline V gene are SGDLS and YYNGEE. V was shortened by 4 bases and J by 3 bases, with 11 bases between the two germline ends. The chain's CDR3 is CASSRSTGYNSPLHF. The DNA of the CDR3 is TGTGCCAGCAGCAGATCGACAGGCTATAATTCACCCCTCCACTTT.

The gene calls are TRBV7-9 and TRBJ1-5; D call uncertain. The ends were cut back, 5 bases at V and 0 bases at J, with 11 bases in the middle. The CDR3 loop spans 15 amino acids. CDR1 SEHNR and CDR2 FQNEAQ come from the germline V gene (reference sequence). This CDR3 is CASSPNGVSNQPQHF. The CDR3 DNA is TGTGCCAGCAGCCCTAACGGGGTTAGCAATCAGCCCCAGCATTTT.

The V gene is TRBV28, the J gene TRBJ1-1, with 7 bases aligning to TRBD1. Looked up from germline, CDR1 is MDHEN and CDR2 is SYDVKM. With 6 bases clipped from V and 0 bases from J, the junction kept 10 bases outside the gene matches. The CDR3 spans 16 residues. This CDR3 is CASSKGQTPMNTEAFF. CDR3 in DNA: TGTGCCAGCAGCAAGGGACAGACTCCTATGAACACTGAAGCTTTCTTT.

The rearrangement links TRBV6-1 to TRBJ2-7; 9 bases are a match to TRBD1. J lost 2 bases, V lost 4 bases, and 9 bases had no gene match. The CDR3 is made up of 16 amino acids. Germline CDR1 reads MNHNS; CDR2 reads SASEGT. The CDR3 here is CASSGIPGQGPYEQYF. CDR3 coding DNA: TGTGCCAGCAGTGGGATACCGGGACAGGGCCCCTACGAGCAGTACTTC.

J is TRBJ2-7 and V is TRBV7-3; 7 bases are shared with TRBD2. The germline CDR1 and CDR2 sequences are SGHTA and FQGTGA. Losses at the gene ends were 5 bases for V and 5 bases for J; bases not matched to a gene: 9. The CDR3 loop spans 14 amino acids. In DNA form, the CDR3 reads TGTGCCAGCAGCGCGGGAGATCGACTCAACGAGCAGTACTTC. It specifies CASSAGDRLNEQYF.

The chain uses TRBV11-2 and TRBJ2-2; D ambiguous. This CDR3 has 14 amino acids. Germline CDR1 and CDR2: SGHAT and FQNNGV. V was clipped by 0 bases and J by 5 bases, with 7 bases between them. Written as DNA, the CDR3 is TGTGCCAGCAGCTTAGACGGTGGTACCGGGGAGCTGTTTTTT. Protein sequence: CASSLDGGTGELFF.

In this sample, this clone turned up once. The V gene is TRBV28, the J gene TRBJ2-3; the D gene is possibly TRBD1 (6 bases). Germline V gene lookup returns CDR1 MDHEN and CDR2 SYDVKM. The CDR3 is 14 amino acids. With 6 bases removed from V and 2 bases from J, the gap between germline ends came to 12 bases. The CDR3 spells CASRRPGVTDTQYF. The DNA of the CDR3 is TGTGCCAGCAGGAGGCCAGGGGTCACAGATACGCAGTATTTT.

The rearrangement uses TRBV2 and TRBJ2-3; 9 bases agree with TRBD2. This CDR3 contains 16 residues. Germline CDR1 is SNHLY and CDR2 is FYNNEI. V was pared by 5 bases and J by 3 bases, with 9 bases of the junction left unmatched. The CDR3 DNA follows: TGTGCCAGCAGTCCCTCATGGCGGGGGGGTACAGATACGCAGTATTTT. This codes for CASSPSWRGGTDTQYF.

The chain joins TRBV6-1 to TRBJ1-1; unclear D gene. The CDR3 is made up of 15 amino acids. V was trimmed by 6 bases and J by 2 bases, leaving 16 bases between them. The germline CDR1 and CDR2 sequences are MNHNS and SASEGT. CDR3 amino acids: CASRIASGSNTEAFF. Here the CDR3 DNA reads TGTGCCAGCAGGATAGCCTCCGGTTCTAACACTGAAGCTTTCTTT.

The J gene is TRBJ1-6, the V gene TRBV7-3, with D possibly being TRBD1 (5 bases). Germline CDR1 SGHTA, CDR2 FQGTGA. The CDR3 sequence is 15 residues long. The V and J ends lost 4 bases and 2 bases respectively, with 9 bases between them. CDR3 DNA sequence: TGTGCCAGCAGCTCGGGGGTCGCCTATAATTCACCCCTCCACTTT. Its protein product is CASSSGVAYNSPLHF.

The rearrangement uses TRBV6-5 and TRBJ1-5; D is unresolved. The germline gives CDR1 MNHEY, CDR2 SVGAGI. This CDR3 spans 14 amino acids. Trimming shortened V by 2 bases and J by 1 base, and 6 bases separated the two germline ends. CDR3 nucleotide sequence: TGTGCCAGCAGTTACGGAGGGAGCAATCAGCCCCAGCATTTT. It specifies CASSYGGSNQPQHF.

This chain connects TRBV10-3 to TRBJ1-1, with 10 bases aligning to TRBD1. V shed 6 bases, J shed 1 base, and the junction held 5 bases outside the gene matches. Germline assignment: CDR1 ENHRY and CDR2 SYGVKD. The CDR3 runs to 15 residues. In nucleotides, the CDR3 is TGTGCCATCAGAAACCGGGACAGGGGGAACACTGAAGCTTTCTTT. Translated, it gives CAIRNRDRGNTEAFF.

This rearrangement joins TRBV19 to TRBJ1-6; 10 bases are shared with TRBD1. The length of the CDR3 is 16 residues. The J segment lost 6 bases and the V segment lost 3 bases, leaving 5 bases of the junction unmatched. Germline V CDR1 and CDR2: LNHDA, SQIVND (reference sequence). The chain's CDR3 is CASSMGQGFSNSPLHF. In DNA, the CDR3 is TGTGCCAGTAGTATGGGACAGGGGTTCAGTAATTCACCCCTCCACTTT.

This clone was counted a few times. The chain combines TRBV7-2 with TRBJ1-3; D might be TRBD1 (5 bases). V was cut by 5 bases and J by 0 bases, with 11 bases left in between. Germline CDR1 SGHTA, CDR2 FQGNSA. The CDR3 covers 15 residues. The CDR3 DNA reads TGTGCCAGCAGCGCCGACAGCAACTCTGGAAACACCATATATTTT. Its translation: CASSADSNSGNTIYF.

V usage is TRBV2 and J usage is TRBJ2-3; 9 positions match TRBD2. From germline, CDR1 is SNHLY and CDR2 FYNNEI. Trimming at V came to 4 bases and at J to 6 bases, leaving 5 bases not matched to a gene. This CDR3 contains 14 residues. The CDR3 region is CASSGSGSPDTQYF. For the CDR3, the DNA is TGTGCCAGCAGTGGTAGCGGGAGCCCCGATACGCAGTATTTT.

This clone appeared a few times. The chain employs TRBV18 and TRBJ2-7; D remains ambiguous. The germline V and J ends were trimmed by 2 bases and 5 bases, with 16 bases remaining between them. The germline V gene encodes CDR1 KGHSH and CDR2 LQKENI. The CDR3 consists of 15 residues. The DNA of the CDR3 is TGTGCCAGCTCACCATCTGGCCTTACGATGAACGAGCAGTACTTC. Protein sequence: CASSPSGLTMNEQYF.